This T cell receptor (beta chain) was captured in a study of blood T cells in healthy people across ages. The total RNA that was extracted per sample amounted to at least 5 micrograms. Concerning this clonotype itself: Its target is unknown.

Together with a sample-barcoded 5' primer, a J-beta primer mix was included in a second PCR lasting roughly 6 to 12 cycles. CDR3-containing paired-end reads numbered at least 2.5 million in each sample. Via MiXCR, TCRdb re-called the 5' RACE reads, giving one row per CDR3 protein. The sample holds approximately 290,000 distinct CDR3 sequences, 25% to 30% seen once. The CDR3 length is 16 residues. V dropped 1 base and J dropped 4 bases, with 13 bases sitting between them. Germline assignment: CDR1 MGHRA and CDR2 YSYEKL. Findings of the study overall: Age showed a roughly linear inverse relationship with TCR beta diversity per million T cells.

The material sequenced was blood. The J gene is TRBJ1-4, the V gene TRBV4-1; tentatively, D is TRBD1 (5 bases). This sequence originates from a woman between 65 and 79 years old in good health. CDR3 residues: CASSQVWGGINEKLFF. The CDR3 DNA reads as TGCGCCAGCAGCCAAGTCTGGGGCGGCATTAATGAAAAACTGTTTTTT.